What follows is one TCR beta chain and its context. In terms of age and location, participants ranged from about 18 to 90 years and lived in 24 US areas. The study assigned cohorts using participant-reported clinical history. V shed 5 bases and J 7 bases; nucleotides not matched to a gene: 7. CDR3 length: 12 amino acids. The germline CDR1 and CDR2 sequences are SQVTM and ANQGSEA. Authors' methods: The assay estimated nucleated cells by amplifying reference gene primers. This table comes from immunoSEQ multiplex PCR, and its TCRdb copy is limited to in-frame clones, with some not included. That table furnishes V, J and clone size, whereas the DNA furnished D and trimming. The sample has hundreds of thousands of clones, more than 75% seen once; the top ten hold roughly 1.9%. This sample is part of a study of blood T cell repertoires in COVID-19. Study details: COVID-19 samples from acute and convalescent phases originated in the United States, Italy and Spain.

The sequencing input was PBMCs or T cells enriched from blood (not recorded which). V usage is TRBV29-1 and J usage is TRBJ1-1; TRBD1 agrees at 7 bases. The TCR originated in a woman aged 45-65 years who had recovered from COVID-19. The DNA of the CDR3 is TGCAGCGTTCAGGTAGGGGGCAGTGAAGCTTTCTTT. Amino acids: CSVQVGGSEAFF.